These 13 T cell receptor beta chains came from one sample sequenced in a study of CD8 T cells in ankylosing spondylitis. TCRdb reprocessed the 5' RACE reads via MiXCR and lists one record per CDR3 protein. The table includes a few hundred thousand distinct CDR3 sequences, over 15% detected once. Sequencing was carried out using blood, either unsorted or a sorted T cell fraction (not recorded which). The receptors derive from a male donor with ankylosing spondylitis or in good health (not recorded which).

The rearrangement links TRBV6-1 to TRBJ2-7; 7 bases fit TRBD1. Trimming removed 4 bases from V and 2 bases from J; junction bases left unmatched: 11. The germline V gene has CDR1 MNHNS and CDR2 SASEGT. This CDR3 is built from 16 residues. The CDR3 region is CASSARTGGEAYEQYF. The CDR3 DNA reads as TGTGCCAGCAGTGCTCGGACAGGCGGCGAGGCCTACGAGCAGTACTTC.

This clonotype was counted a single time. This chain links TRBV2 with TRBJ2-7, with 11 bases matching TRBD2. The junction had 12 bases not matched to a gene; V was cut back by 6 bases and J by 2 bases. This CDR3 is 17 amino acids long. Germline V gene data show CDR1 as SNHLY and CDR2 as FYNNEI. The chain's CDR3 is CASSAPDSGRAPYEQYF. DNA for the CDR3: TGTGCCAGCAGCGCCCCGGATAGCGGGAGGGCCCCCTACGAGCAGTACTTC. Full variable domain (missing parts from reference TRBV2 and TRBJ2-7): EPEVTQTPSHQVTQMGQEVILRCVPISNHLYFYWYRQILGQKVEFLVSFYNNEISEKSEIFDDQFSVERPDGSNFTLKIRSTKLEDSAMYFCASSAPDSGRAPYEQYFGPGTRLTVT.

V and J are TRBV13 and TRBJ2-7; 12 bases are shared with TRBD2. The ends lost 6 bases at V and 7 bases at J; junction bases unmatched: 7. This CDR3 has 14 residues. Per the germline V gene, CDR1 is PRHDT and CDR2 is FYEKMQ (reference sequence). The CDR3 coding sequence is TGTGCCAGCAGGACGACTAGCGGGAGTTCGGAGCAGTACTTC. It specifies CASRTTSGSSEQYF.

This clonotype turned up a few times. V gene TRBV2 combines with J gene TRBJ2-1; D gene uncertain. Germline V CDR1 and CDR2: SNHLY, FYNNEI. The CDR3 covers 18 residues. The ends were cut back, 4 bases at V and 5 bases at J, with 24 bases in the middle. CDR3 nucleotide sequence: TGTGCCAGCAGTGGTTGGAAAAAGGAGCCCCCATCACACAATGAGCAGTTCTTC. It codes for CASSGWKKEPPSHNEQFF.

The sample holds many counts of this clonotype. V and J are TRBV4-1 and TRBJ2-3; D not certain. The germline CDR1 and CDR2 sequences are MGHRA and YSYEKL. V was clipped by 1 base and J by 4 bases, with 6 bases between them. The CDR3 contains 13 residues. The CDR3: CASSQGSPDTQYF. The DNA for the CDR3 is TGCGCCAGCAGCCAAGGATCTCCAGATACGCAGTATTTT.

This clonotype showed up just a few times. The V gene is TRBV9, the J gene TRBJ2-7; TRBD2 matches 9 bases. The germline V gene encodes CDR1 SGDLS and CDR2 YYNGEE. J was trimmed by 7 bases and V by 0 bases; bases with no gene match: 11. The CDR3 length is 16 residues. The CDR3 loop reads CASSVEREAPGIEQYF. The CDR3 coding sequence is TGTGCCAGCAGCGTAGAGCGGGAGGCCCCGGGTATAGAGCAGTACTTC.

The chain has TRBV9 and TRBJ2-3; the D gene could be TRBD1 or TRBD2 (5 bases each). This CDR3 contains 15 residues. Trimming left V 7 bases short and J 5 bases short, with 20 bases between. Germline CDR1 SGDLS, CDR2 YYNGEE. The CDR3: CASDPGQGGLDTQYF. The CDR3 coding sequence is TGTGCCAGCGACCCAGGGCAGGGCGGGTTAGATACGCAGTATTTT.

V is TRBV29-1 and J is TRBJ1-2; TRBD1 might be the D (5 bases). The CDR3 sequence is 13 residues long. The V and J ends lost 4 bases and 8 bases respectively, with 17 bases between them. CDR1 is SQVTM and CDR2 is ANQGSEA in the germline V gene. Written as DNA, the CDR3 is TGCAGCGTTGTTCAGGGCCCGTTTTCGGGCTACACCTTC. Translating it yields CSVVQGPFSGYTF.

This clonotype was seen only a few times. The V call is TRBV27, the J call TRBJ2-3; no reliable D call. Trimming stripped 3 bases from V and 4 bases from J, with 8 bases between. The CDR3 spans 13 residues. In germline, CDR1 is MNHEY, CDR2 SMNVEV (reference sequence). CDR3: CASSFPRSDTQYF. CDR3 nucleotide sequence: TGTGCCAGCAGTTTCCCCAGGTCAGATACGCAGTATTTT.

This clonotype has just a few counts. The chain joins TRBV7-2 to TRBJ2-7; TRBD2 might be the D (7 bases). The CDR3 is 17 amino acids. Germline V gene data show CDR1 as SGHTA and CDR2 as FQGNSA. V lost 4 bases, J lost 1 base, and 20 bases lay in between. The CDR3 region has the DNA TGTGCCAGCAGCTCCCTAGCTGGGGGGCGGGGGTCCTACGAGCAGTACTTC. It codes for CASSSLAGGRGSYEQYF.

Only a few counts were recorded for this clonotype. Here the CDR3 DNA reads TGTGCCAGCAGTTATACCGGAGGGGCCACAGATACGCAGTATTTT. Translation: CASSYTGGATDTQYF. The rearrangement links TRBV6-5 to TRBJ2-3, with a tentative D call TRBD2 (6 bases). The germline gives CDR1 MNHEY, CDR2 SVGAGI. Trimming left V 3 bases short and J 2 bases short, with 12 bases between. The CDR3 spans 15 residues.

The genes are TRBV2 and TRBJ2-1, with TRBD2 identical over 9 bases. The junction had 6 bases not matched to a gene; V was cut back by 4 bases and J by 5 bases. The germline gives CDR1 SNHLY, CDR2 FYNNEI. This CDR3 has 15 residues. CDR3 loop: CASSVVAGGNNEQFF. DNA for the CDR3: TGTGCCAGCAGTGTGGTGGCGGGAGGGAACAATGAGCAGTTCTTC.

This chain uses TRBV9 with TRBJ2-5, with 13 bases that match TRBD2. The germline gives CDR1 SGDLS, CDR2 YYNGEE. Trimming removed 3 bases from V and 1 base from J; junction bases left unmatched: 3. This CDR3 region has 16 residues. This chain's CDR3 is CASSGGLAGSQETQYF. The CDR3 coding sequence is TGTGCCAGCAGCGGGGGACTAGCGGGATCCCAAGAGACCCAGTACTTC.